A single sample is the source of the 28 T cell receptor beta chains below, sequenced in a study of human CD8 memory T cell subsets. Making the TCR beta libraries relied on UMI-labeled 5' RACE. With the 5' RACE reads reprocessed, TCRdb shows one record per CDR3 protein and no DNA. Recorded for this sample: around 10,000 distinct CDR3 sequences. Source material: CD8+ stem-like memory T cells (TSCM and TCM) sorted from PBMCs. This sample's subset: stem-like memory CD8 T cells (TSTEM), CCR7+ PD-1- TIGIT-. These receptors originate from a human donor in good health.

This sequence joins TRBV29-1 and TRBJ2-7; the TCRdb D gene call, TRBD1, has no DNA to confirm it. The CDR3 extends over 12 amino acids. Per germline, CDR1 SQVTM and CDR2 ANQGSEA. CDR3 loop: CSVFTGDYEQYF.

This chain connects TRBV24-1 to TRBJ2-3. Germline assignment: CDR1 KGHDR and CDR2 SFDVKD. The CDR3 contains 13 residues. CDR3 region: CATREASTDTQYF.

The V call is TRBV27, the J call TRBJ2-2; TCRdb lists TRBD1, though no DNA is available to test this call. CDR3 length equals 14 residues. Germline V gene sequence: CDR1 MNHEY, CDR2 SMNVEV (reference sequence). The CDR3 sequence: CASSSIGTAGELFF.

The chain is built from TRBV18 and TRBJ1-2. The CDR3 has 14 residues. Germline V lookup: CDR1 KGHSH, CDR2 LQKENI. CDR3 region: CASSPPGRLNGYTF.

The CDR3 protein is CASSRVPGQRGSYNEQFF. The V and J genes are TRBV21-1 and TRBJ2-1; TCRdb returns TRBD1, unconfirmable since there is no DNA. TRBV21-1 constitutes a pseudogene. The CDR3 runs to 18 residues.

The V call is TRBV7-8, the J call TRBJ2-1; TCRdb picks TRBD2, but there is no DNA to check that call. This CDR3 contains 15 residues. Germline values: CDR1 SGHVS, CDR2 FQNEAQ. This chain's CDR3 is CASSPSRQPYNEQFF.

The chain recombines TRBV29-1 with TRBJ2-7; the D call from TCRdb, TRBD1, cannot be confirmed without DNA. CDR3 size: 14 residues. Germline V lookup: CDR1 SQVTM, CDR2 ANQGSEA. CDR3 amino acids: CSGVGTGPTYEQYF.

The chain combines TRBV7-3 with TRBJ2-3; TCRdb outputs TRBD2, but without DNA this stays unchecked. Germline V gene lookup returns CDR1 SGHTA and CDR2 FQGTGA. The CDR3 length is 15 residues. CDR3 loop: CASSSLAGAADTQYF. The full variable domain, in which reference TRBV7-3 and TRBJ2-3 provide the parts outside the CDR3, is GAGVSQTPSNKVTEKGKYVELRCDPISGHTALYWYRQSLGQGPEFLIYFQGTGAADDSGLPNDRFFAVRPEGSVSTLKIQRTERGDSAVYLCASSSLAGAADTQYFGPGTRLTVL.

The chain combines TRBV27 with TRBJ2-1. Germline V gene sequence: CDR1 MNHEY, CDR2 SMNVEV (reference sequence). The CDR3 has 15 amino acids. CDR3 region: CASSLFASSYNEQFF.

The chain is built from TRBV5-5 and TRBJ2-7; without DNA, the TCRdb call of TRBD2 cannot be checked. Germline-derived CDR1 and CDR2 are SGHKS and YYEKEE (reference sequence). The CDR3 contains 14 residues. The CDR3 reads CASSWTSGIYEQYF.

The rearrangement links TRBV11-3 to TRBJ2-5. The CDR3 totals 13 residues. In germline, CDR1 is SGHNT, CDR2 YENEEA. CDR3 region: CASSRWLQETQYF.

The rearrangement links TRBV4-1 to TRBJ2-1. The germline V gene encodes CDR1 MGHRA and CDR2 YSYEKL. This CDR3 spans 13 amino acids. The CDR3 loop is CASSQELANEQFF.

V gene TRBV7-2 combines with J gene TRBJ2-7; lacking DNA, the TRBD1 call made by TCRdb goes unchecked. This CDR3 has 14 residues. Per the germline V gene, CDR1 is SGHTA and CDR2 is FQGNSA. CDR3: CASSVTGTAYEQYF.

This sequence joins TRBV7-9 and TRBJ2-7; there is no DNA to check the TCRdb D call of TRBD1. The germline V gene has CDR1 SEHNR and CDR2 FQNEAQ (reference sequence). This CDR3 spans 16 amino acids. The CDR3 loop reads CASSYPGQGLLGEQYF.

CDR3 sequence reads: CASSEGYLSVQETQYF. This chain connects TRBV9 to TRBJ2-5; TCRdb returns TRBD1, unconfirmable since there is no DNA. The V gene's germline CDR1 is SGDLS and CDR2 YYNGEE. The CDR3 extends over 16 amino acids.

This clonotype is deemed medium-sized by its frequency. The chain joins TRBV9 to TRBJ1-4; TCRdb gives TRBD1 as the D gene, but with no DNA this cannot be confirmed. Germline assignment: CDR1 SGDLS and CDR2 YYNGEE. The CDR3 length is 14 residues. The CDR3: CASSSGQNNEKLFF. The full variable domain, rest sourced from reference TRBV9 and TRBJ1-4, is DSGVTQTPKHLITATGQRVTLRCSPRSGDLSVYWYQQSLDQGLQFLIQYYNGEERAKGNILERFSAQQFPDLHSELNLSSLELGDSALYFCASSSGQNNEKLFFGSGTQLSVL.

The chain is built from TRBV13 and TRBJ2-1; lacking DNA, the TRBD2 call made by TCRdb goes unchecked. CDR1 and CDR2 (germline): PRHDT, FYEKMQ (reference sequence). CDR3 length: 15 amino acids. CDR3 region: CASSPSGLASREQFF.

The chain employs TRBV5-4 and TRBJ2-4. This CDR3 contains 14 residues. Per the germline V gene, CDR1 is SGHNT and CDR2 is YYREEE (reference sequence). The CDR3 loop is CASSISLAKNIQYF.

The rearrangement joins TRBV10-2 to TRBJ2-7; checking the TCRdb D call of TRBD1 is not possible without DNA. CDR3 length: 12 residues. The germline CDR1 and CDR2 sequences are WSHSY and SAAADI. The CDR3 loop is CASSESGTGAVF.

The CDR3: CAWSAQDRGLSYEQYF. The rearrangement links TRBV30 to TRBJ2-7; lacking DNA, the TRBD1 call made by TCRdb goes unchecked. The CDR3 contains 16 residues. Germline V gene sequence: CDR1 GTSNPN, CDR2 SVGIG (reference sequence). Full variable domain (missing parts from reference TRBV30 and TRBJ2-7): SQTIHQWPATLVQPVGSPLSLECTVEGTSNPNLYWYRQAAGRGLQLLFYSVGIGQISSEVPQNLSASRPQDRQFILSSKKLLLSDSGFYLCAWSAQDRGLSYEQYFGPGTRLTVT.

The chain has TRBV7-8 and TRBJ2-3; TCRdb's D call, TRBD2, is unchecked because there is no DNA. From germline, CDR1 is SGHVS and CDR2 FQNEAQ. The CDR3 extends over 17 amino acids. CDR3 amino acids: CASRPRVGTSGTDTQYF. The whole variable domain, filled in from reference TRBV7-8 and TRBJ2-3, reads GAGVSQSPRYKVAKRGQDVALRCDPISGHVSLFWYQQALGQGPEFLTYFQNEAQLDKSGLPSDRFFAERPEGSVSTLKIQRTQQEDSAVYLCASRPRVGTSGTDTQYFGPGTRLTVL.

The chain is built from TRBV7-9 and TRBJ2-7; the TCRdb call, TRBD2, lacks DNA for checking. This CDR3 region has 18 residues. CDR1 and CDR2 from the germline V gene are SEHNR and FQNEAQ (reference sequence). The CDR3 sequence: CASSLESLFGSKVYEQYF.

This clonotype registers medium-sized by frequency. The chain has TRBV7-9 and TRBJ2-3; there is no DNA to check the TCRdb D call of TRBD1. Germline V gene lookup returns CDR1 SEHNR and CDR2 FQNEAQ (reference sequence). The CDR3 is made up of 15 amino acids. The CDR3 spells CASSPRRQSTDTQYF.

V and J are TRBV20-1 and TRBJ2-1; TCRdb lists TRBD2, though no DNA is available to test this call. The CDR3 runs to 14 residues. Germline V gives CDR1 DFQATT, CDR2 SNEGSKA (reference sequence). This chain's CDR3 is CSAALAEPWNEQFF.

The chain carries TRBV20-1 and TRBJ2-1; the D call of TRBD1 rests on TCRdb alone, since no DNA is present to check it. Germline V gene lookup returns CDR1 DFQATT and CDR2 SNEGSKA (reference sequence). The CDR3 is made up of 13 amino acids. This CDR3 reads CSARGTGGDEQFF.

V usage is TRBV20-1 and J usage is TRBJ1-2; with no DNA, the TCRdb D assignment of TRBD1 cannot be verified. Per the germline V gene, CDR1 is DFQATT and CDR2 is SNEGSKA (reference sequence). This CDR3 is 14 amino acids long. The CDR3 reads CSAREQGPVWGYTF.

This rearrangement joins TRBV6-5 to TRBJ1-3. This CDR3 region has 14 residues. Germline lookup yields CDR1 MNHEY and CDR2 SVGAGI. The CDR3 loop is CASSYSGTGNTIYF.

The chain is built from TRBV10-1 and TRBJ2-7; TCRdb indicates TRBD1, and absent DNA this call remains unverified. The germline CDR1 and CDR2 sequences are WNHNN and SYGVQD (reference sequence). CDR3 length: 13 residues. This CDR3 is CASSFTGNSEQYF.